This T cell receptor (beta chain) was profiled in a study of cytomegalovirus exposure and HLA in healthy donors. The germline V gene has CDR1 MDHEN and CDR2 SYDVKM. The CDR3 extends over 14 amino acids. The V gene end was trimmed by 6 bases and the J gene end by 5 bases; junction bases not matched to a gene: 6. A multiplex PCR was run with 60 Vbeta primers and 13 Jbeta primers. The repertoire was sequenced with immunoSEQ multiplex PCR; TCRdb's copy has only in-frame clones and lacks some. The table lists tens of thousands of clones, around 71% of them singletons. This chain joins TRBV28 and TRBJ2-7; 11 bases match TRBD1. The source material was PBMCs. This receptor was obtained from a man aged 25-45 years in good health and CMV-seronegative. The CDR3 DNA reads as TGTGCCAGCAGGCAGCCGGGACAGGGGGACGAGCAGTACTTC. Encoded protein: CASRQPGQGDEQYF. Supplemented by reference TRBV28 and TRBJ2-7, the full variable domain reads DVKVTQSSRYLVKRTGEKVFLECVQDMDHENMFWYRQDPGLGLRLIYFSYDVKMKEKGDIPEGYSVSREKKERFSLILESASTNQTSMYLCASRQPGQGDEQYFGPGTRLTVT.